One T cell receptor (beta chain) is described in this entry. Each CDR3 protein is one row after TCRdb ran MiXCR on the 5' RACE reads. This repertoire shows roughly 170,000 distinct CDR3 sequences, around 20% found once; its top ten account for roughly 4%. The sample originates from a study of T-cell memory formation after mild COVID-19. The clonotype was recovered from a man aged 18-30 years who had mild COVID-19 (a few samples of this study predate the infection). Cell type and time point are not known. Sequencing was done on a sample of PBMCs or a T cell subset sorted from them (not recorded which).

CDR3 DNA: TGTGCCGTCCAGCGGGGGGGTGATACGCAGTATTTT. The encoded protein is CAVQRGGDTQYF. The chain couples TRBV10-3 to TRBJ2-3; 10 positions agree with TRBD2. CDR3 length: 12 residues. With 11 bases clipped from V and 6 bases from J, the junction kept 5 bases outside the gene matches. Germline V gene sequence: CDR1 ENHRY, CDR2 SYGVKD.